These T cell receptor beta chains were read from a single sample in a study of brain T cells in children with intractable seizures. Profiled with immunoSEQ multiplex PCR; TCRdb holds only in-frame clones, not every one. The repertoire holds about 340,000 clones, with over 85% as singletons. The specimen comprised peripheral blood, sampled around 5 months after surgery. The source of these receptors is a boy in the first two years of life with tuberous sclerosis and intractable seizures. The CDR3 runs from the conserved cysteine through the conserved F or W. Fields, in order: D gene, J gene, clone size, V gene, CDR3 DNA, CDR3 protein. The D gene is left open where the match is weak. For some rows the clone size is stated as once, few or many, or as a class when expanded; others skip it.

D gene: TRBD1; J gene: TRBJ1-5; clone size: -; V gene: TRBV7-2; CDR3 DNA: TGTGCCAGCAGCTTAGCCAAGGGACAGAATCAGCCCCAGCATTTT; CDR3 protein: CASSLAKGQNQPQHF
D gene: TRBD1; J gene: TRBJ1-2; clone size: -; V gene: TRBV6-5; CDR3 DNA: TGTGCCAGCAGTTACTCTGGTGCAGGGGGAAACTATGGCTACACCTTC; CDR3 protein: CASSYSGAGGNYGYTF
D gene: TRBD1; J gene: TRBJ1-5; clone size: -; V gene: TRBV19; CDR3 DNA: TGTGCCAGTAGCTCTCTCAGGGGGAGCCCCAATCAGCCCCAGCATTTT; CDR3 protein: CASSSLRGSPNQPQHF
D gene: -; J gene: TRBJ1-3; clone size: -; V gene: TRBV4-1; CDR3 DNA: TGCGCCAGCAGCCAAACCGGCGAGCAATCGGAGCCCTCTGGAAACACCATATATTTT; CDR3 protein: CASSQTGEQSEPSGNTIYF
D gene: -; J gene: TRBJ2-1; clone size: many; V gene: TRBV12-3/TRBV12-4; CDR3 DNA: TGTGCCAGCAGTTTTGGGGAGAATGAGCAGTTCTTC; CDR3 protein: CASSFGENEQFF
D gene: TRBD1; J gene: TRBJ2-7; clone size: -; V gene: TRBV28; CDR3 DNA: TGTGCCAGCAGTTCTACCCAGGACAGGGGGCCCGAGCAGTACTTC; CDR3 protein: CASSSTQDRGPEQYF
D gene: TRBD1; J gene: TRBJ2-7; clone size: once; V gene: TRBV10-3; CDR3 DNA: TGTGCCTCGGCCATACCGGGACAGGGTGAAAAGCGCGCCTACGAGCAGTACTTC; CDR3 protein: CASAIPGQGEKRAYEQYF
D gene: TRBD1; J gene: TRBJ1-3; clone size: -; V gene: TRBV25-1; CDR3 DNA: TGTGCCAGCAGCATAACAGGGGCGACTGGAAACACCATATATTTT; CDR3 protein: CASSITGATGNTIYF
D gene: -; J gene: TRBJ2-3; clone size: -; V gene: TRBV2; CDR3 DNA: TGTGCCAGCAGCTCGGACACCACAGATACGCAGTATTTT; CDR3 protein: CASSSDTTDTQYF
D gene: -; J gene: TRBJ1-1; clone size: -; V gene: TRBV7-9; CDR3 DNA: TGTGCCAGCAGACTGAACACTGAAGCTTTCTTT; CDR3 protein: CASRLNTEAFF
D gene: -; J gene: TRBJ1-1; clone size: -; V gene: TRBV24-1; CDR3 DNA: TGTGCCACCAAAGGCAGGGTTGGCACTGAAGCTTTCTTT; CDR3 protein: CATKGRVGTEAFF
D gene: TRBD2; J gene: TRBJ2-2; clone size: -; V gene: TRBV3-1/TRBV3-2; CDR3 DNA: TGTGCCAGCAGCCGCCAGACTAGCGGGGGATCCGGGGAGCTGTTTTTT; CDR3 protein: CASSRQTSGGSGELFF
D gene: -; J gene: TRBJ1-1; clone size: -; V gene: TRBV29-1; CDR3 DNA: TGCAGCGTCCGAGGGGGGGACACTGAAGCTTTCTTT; CDR3 protein: CSVRGGDTEAFF
D gene: -; J gene: TRBJ1-1; clone size: -; V gene: TRBV5-1; CDR3 DNA: TGCGCCAGCAGCTTGGAGTCAGAGACCTTGAACACTGAAGCTTTCTTT; CDR3 protein: CASSLESETLNTEAFF
D gene: TRBD2; J gene: TRBJ2-7; clone size: -; V gene: TRBV30; CDR3 DNA: TGTGCCTGGAGTCCCATGGGGGGGGGCTACGAGCAGTACTTC; CDR3 protein: CAWSPMGGGYEQYF
D gene: -; J gene: TRBJ2-1; clone size: -; V gene: TRBV5-1; CDR3 DNA: TGCGCCAGCAGCTCATTTGGGGGAGACAATGAGCAGTTCTTC; CDR3 protein: CASSSFGGDNEQFF
D gene: -; J gene: TRBJ2-1; clone size: once; V gene: TRBV6-5; CDR3 DNA: TGTGCCAGCAGTTCACCTTACAATGAGCAGTTCTTC; CDR3 protein: CASSSPYNEQFF
D gene: TRBD1; J gene: TRBJ2-7; clone size: -; V gene: TRBV28; CDR3 DNA: TGTGCCAGCAGTTTTGTTGTAGACAGGGGGCTCTACGAGCAGTACTTC; CDR3 protein: CASSFVVDRGLYEQYF
D gene: -; J gene: TRBJ1-1; clone size: -; V gene: TRBV7-9; CDR3 DNA: TGTGCCAGCAGCGCCAAACAGGGAATCGGGGCTTTCTTT; CDR3 protein: CASSAKQGIGAFF
D gene: TRBD2; J gene: TRBJ2-3; clone size: -; V gene: TRBV9; CDR3 DNA: TGTGCCAGCAGCGTAGGTCTAGCGGCAGATACGCAGTATTTT; CDR3 protein: CASSVGLAADTQYF
D gene: TRBD2; J gene: TRBJ2-2; clone size: once; V gene: TRBV3-1/TRBV3-2; CDR3 DNA: TGTGCCAGCAGCCGAGCGGGGGGGAACACCGGGGAGCTGTTTTTT; CDR3 protein: CASSRAGGNTGELFF
D gene: TRBD2; J gene: TRBJ2-1; clone size: -; V gene: TRBV24-1; CDR3 DNA: TGTGCCACCAGTGATTTGAAGACTAGCGGGGACAGAGGGGAGCAGTTCTTC; CDR3 protein: CATSDLKTSGDRGEQFF
D gene: -; J gene: TRBJ1-2; clone size: -; V gene: TRBV15; CDR3 DNA: TGTGCCACCAGCAGAGATCGAGCAGGGCAAATCTATGGCTACACCTTC; CDR3 protein: CATSRDRAGQIYGYTF
D gene: TRBD2; J gene: TRBJ2-7; clone size: -; V gene: TRBV5-1; CDR3 DNA: TGCGCCAGCAGCTTGAGGGGACTAGCGGGAGTTTGGAACGAGCAGTACTTC; CDR3 protein: CASSLRGLAGVWNEQYF
D gene: TRBD1; J gene: TRBJ1-2; clone size: -; V gene: TRBV19; CDR3 DNA: TGTGCCAGTAGTCTTGCGGACAGGAGAGATGGCTACACCTTC; CDR3 protein: CASSLADRRDGYTF
D gene: TRBD2; J gene: TRBJ2-5; clone size: -; V gene: TRBV7-9; CDR3 DNA: TGTGCCAGCAGCATGGGACTAGCGGGAAAGAGGCTCCAAGAGACCCAGTACTTC; CDR3 protein: CASSMGLAGKRLQETQYF
D gene: TRBD1; J gene: TRBJ2-7; clone size: once; V gene: TRBV7-9; CDR3 DNA: TGTGCCAGCAGCCCTTGGACAGGCCATACCTACGAGCAGTACTTC; CDR3 protein: CASSPWTGHTYEQYF
D gene: -; J gene: TRBJ1-2; clone size: -; V gene: TRBV4-2; CDR3 DNA: TGTGCCAGCAGCCAAGATAAAGTGAGGGGGGCGAACTATGGCTACACCTTC; CDR3 protein: CASSQDKVRGANYGYTF
D gene: -; J gene: TRBJ1-1; clone size: -; V gene: TRBV27; CDR3 DNA: TGTGCCAGCAGTCGAAACGCTGTTACAGGATTGAACACTGAAGCTTTCTTT; CDR3 protein: CASSRNAVTGLNTEAFF
D gene: -; J gene: TRBJ2-1; clone size: -; V gene: TRBV21-1; CDR3 DNA: TGTGCCAGCGGGGGTCGGCAGGGGGCGTCTAATGAGCAGTTCTTC; CDR3 protein: CASGGRQGASNEQFF
D gene: TRBD2; J gene: TRBJ2-1; clone size: once; V gene: TRBV9; CDR3 DNA: TGTGCCAGCGCTCCCGGGGGGGAGAATGAGCAGTTCTTC; CDR3 protein: CASAPGGENEQFF
D gene: -; J gene: TRBJ2-7; clone size: -; V gene: TRBV7-9; CDR3 DNA: TGTGCCAGCCGACTCCAGAGCTCCTACGAGCAGTACTTC; CDR3 protein: CASRLQSSYEQYF
D gene: -; J gene: TRBJ2-3; clone size: -; V gene: TRBV6-5; CDR3 DNA: TGTGCCAGCAGTTACCTCCCGGGGGCTGGAGATACGCAGTATTTT; CDR3 protein: CASSYLPGAGDTQYF
D gene: -; J gene: TRBJ1-1; clone size: -; V gene: TRBV4-1; CDR3 DNA: TGCGCCAGCAGCCAAGGTCAGGGGCGAAACACTGAAGCTTTCTTT; CDR3 protein: CASSQGQGRNTEAFF
D gene: -; J gene: TRBJ1-2; clone size: -; V gene: TRBV7-3; CDR3 DNA: TGTGCCAGCAGCTTAACTGCGGACAGCCGTTTGGGAGGAGGCTACACCTTC; CDR3 protein: CASSLTADSRLGGGYTF
D gene: -; J gene: TRBJ1-6; clone size: -; V gene: TRBV4-2; CDR3 DNA: TGTGCCAGCGGTCCACAGGGACGGAATTCACCCCTCCACTTT; CDR3 protein: CASGPQGRNSPLHF
D gene: TRBD2; J gene: TRBJ2-6; clone size: -; V gene: TRBV19; CDR3 DNA: TGTGCCAGTAGAGAGCCATTGGGGCGGGAGGGCCATACTCCATCTGGGGCCAACGTCCTGACTTTC; CDR3 protein: CASREPLGREGHTPSGANVLTF
D gene: -; J gene: TRBJ2-5; clone size: -; V gene: TRBV7-9; CDR3 DNA: TGTGCCAGCAGCCGAATCCCGACTTCCCAAGAGACCCAGTACTTC; CDR3 protein: CASSRIPTSQETQYF
D gene: -; J gene: TRBJ1-1; clone size: -; V gene: TRBV6-4; CDR3 DNA: TGTGCCAGCGATGAAGCTTTCTTT; CDR3 protein: CASDEAFF
D gene: TRBD2; J gene: TRBJ2-1; clone size: once; V gene: TRBV6-2/TRBV6-3; CDR3 DNA: TGTGCCAGCAGTTACGGAGAGCGGGAGAGGCTTGAGCAGTTCTTC; CDR3 protein: CASSYGERERLEQFF
D gene: TRBD2; J gene: TRBJ2-7; clone size: -; V gene: TRBV29-1; CDR3 DNA: TGCAGCGTGTTAGCGGGGGGACATTCCTACGAGCAGTACTTC; CDR3 protein: CSVLAGGHSYEQYF
D gene: -; J gene: TRBJ2-3; clone size: -; V gene: TRBV5-6; CDR3 DNA: TGTGCCAGCAGTCTGGTAGAAGACACGCAGTATTTT; CDR3 protein: CASSLVEDTQYF
D gene: -; J gene: TRBJ2-3; clone size: -; V gene: TRBV5-6; CDR3 DNA: TGTGCCAGCAGCTCCCGGGGGCTAACAGATACGCAGTATTTT; CDR3 protein: CASSSRGLTDTQYF